This TCR beta chain was sequenced during a study of T cell changes during pregnancy in multiple sclerosis. Sequenced by immunoSEQ multiplex PCR; TCRdb stores in-frame clones only, minus some. The sample records tens of thousands of clones, approximately 92% being singletons. This clone was recorded once. This CDR3 has 16 amino acids. The junction had 6 bases not matched to a gene; V was cut back by 0 bases and J by 4 bases. Per germline, CDR1 SGHNT and CDR2 YYREEE (reference sequence). The chain uses TRBV5-4 and TRBJ2-1; 8 nucleotides agree with TRBD2. This TCR derives from a female donor with multiple sclerosis, enrolled in a pregnancy study. The sequencing here drew on CD4+ T cells from peripheral blood mononuclear cells, taken in the third trimester of pregnancy. The CDR3 reads CASSLAGTGGYNEQFF. The CDR3 DNA sequence: TGTGCCAGCAGCTTGGCCGGAACGGGGGGGTACAATGAGCAGTTCTTC.